This TCR beta chain stems from a study of cytomegalovirus exposure and HLA in healthy donors. The primer mix had 60 Vbeta and 13 Jbeta primers. The data were produced by immunoSEQ multiplex PCR, yet TCRdb's version contains in-frame clones alone and is incomplete. There are approximately 89,000 clones in the sample; 65% to 80% occur only once, and over 9.5% lies in the top ten. V was clipped by 2 bases and J by 3 bases; unmatched bases: 6. Germline loops: CDR1 MNHEY, CDR2 SMNVEV (reference sequence). CDR3 size: 16 residues. The chain employs TRBV27 and TRBJ1-5; 8 bases map to TRBD1. The clonotype originates from a young man in good health and CMV-seropositive. Sequences were obtained from PBMCs. CDR3: CASSLAGTGINQPQHF. The CDR3 nucleotides read TGTGCCAGCAGTTTAGCCGGGACAGGAATCAATCAGCCCCAGCATTTT.